The rows below give T cell receptor beta chains drawn from one sample of a study of shared clonotypes between healthy human individuals. TCRdb's table, derived via immunoSEQ multiplex PCR, lists solely in-frame clones and lacks some. The top ten clones hold 0.39% of a sample with some 2.3 million clones, 90% to 95% of them seen once. Input material: naive CD4+ T cells from PBMCs. The receptors originated from a man aged 18 to 29 in good health. Some clones in this sample may be carry-over from other donors' samples. CDR3s include the opening cysteine and the closing phenylalanine or tryptophan. A D gene is named only where the DNA matches it firmly. Expanded clones get a size class; other rows say once, few or many, or leave the size out.

TRBV21-1	.	.	TRBJ2-5	TGTGCCAGCAGCAAAGCAAAGTCGACTAGCGGGAGAGAGGAGACCCAGTACTTC	CASSKAKSTSGREETQYF
TRBV6-1	.	.	TRBJ2-7	TGTGCCAGCAGTGGACCAGAGGGGCCCTCTTCCTACGAGCAGTACTTC	CASSGPEGPSSYEQYF
TRBV6-6	once	.	TRBJ2-1	TGTGCCAGCAGTATCCATGGGGGAGGGGGAGCCAATGAGCAGTTCTTC	CASSIHGGGGANEQFF
TRBV25-1	.	.	TRBJ1-1	TGTGCCAGCATTCCGGCCGGGAACACTGAAGCTTTCTTT	CASIPAGNTEAFF
TRBV4-1	.	.	TRBJ1-2	TGCGCCAGCAGCCAAGGAGGCCCGGTGGTTATAGGCTATGGCTACACCTTC	CASSQGGPVVIGYGYTF
TRBV6-5	.	.	TRBJ2-7	TGTGCCAGCAGTTACTCGAGACAGCCACTCTACGAGCAGTACTTC	CASSYSRQPLYEQYF
TRBV6-5	.	.	TRBJ2-7	TGTGCCAGCAGTTACTCTCGCCAGGGGTGGTCCTACGAGCAGTACTTC	CASSYSRQGWSYEQYF
TRBV5-1	.	.	TRBJ2-5	TGCGCCAGCAGCTTGGCCGGAGGGACCCAGTACTTC	CASSLAGGTQYF
TRBV11-1	.	.	TRBJ1-2	TGTGCCAGCAGTTTAGGCAGGTCTGACGGCTACACCTTC	CASSLGRSDGYTF
TRBV6-1	.	TRBD2	TRBJ2-1	TGTGCCAGCAGTGTTTCGGGAGGGTACAATGAGCAGTTCTTC	CASSVSGGYNEQFF
TRBV7-3	.	.	TRBJ2-2	TGTGCCAGCAGCTTAAGGTCCCGATCGAACACCGGGGAGCTGTTTTTT	CASSLRSRSNTGELFF